The next 16 T cell receptor beta chains were all read from a single sample in a study of T cell responses to AZD1222 COVID-19 vaccine. Clones were sequenced by immunoSEQ multiplex PCR, and TCRdb holds only the in-frame ones, with some missing. The sample consists of under 150,000 clones, roughly 87% of them appearing once. The sequencing used peripheral blood, collected 28 days after the second AZD1222 dose. The source is an adult who received the AZD1222 COVID-19 vaccine.

The J gene is TRBJ1-5, the V gene TRBV18; TRBD1 aligns across 8 bases. The CDR3 spans 16 residues. Germline V gene data show CDR1 as KGHSH and CDR2 as LQKENI. V lost 0 bases to trimming and J lost 6 bases; unmatched junction nucleotides: 7. CDR3 nucleotides: TGTGCCAGCTCACCACCCGGACAGGGAGTGGGTCAGCCCCAGCATTTT. Its protein product is CASSPPGQGVGQPQHF.

A note on this clone: Within the sample, other DNA sequences also encode this same CDR3. The CDR3 DNA is TGTGCCAGCAAAATCAGGGGACTGGAGAATTCACCCCTCCACTTT. Protein product: CASKIRGLENSPLHF. The V gene is TRBV28, the J gene TRBJ1-6; maybe TRBD1 (6 bases). V was cut by 7 bases and J by 7 bases, with 17 bases left in between. This CDR3 has 15 residues. Germline V gene data show CDR1 as MDHEN and CDR2 as SYDVKM.

CDR3: CASSYRDEKLFF. As DNA, the CDR3 is TGTGCCAGTTCTTACCGGGATGAAAAACTGTTTTTT. V usage is TRBV19 and J usage is TRBJ1-4; D gene ambiguous. The CDR3 loop spans 12 amino acids. With 8 bases removed from V and 6 bases from J, the gap between germline ends came to 10 bases. Germline V lookup: CDR1 LNHDA, CDR2 SQIVND (reference sequence).

This clone was seen repeatedly, ten times or more. The chain is built from TRBV10-3 and TRBJ1-4, with TRBD1 identical over 7 bases. The germline gives CDR1 ENHRY, CDR2 SYGVKD. The CDR3 consists of 12 residues. Unmatched junction bases numbered 1, after V lost 9 bases and J lost 3 bases. The CDR3 DNA reads TGTGCCATAGGGACAGCTAATGAAAAACTGTTTTTT. Translated, it gives CAIGTANEKLFF.

This clone was seen only once. The genes are TRBV5-1 and TRBJ2-1; 14 bases fit TRBD2. CDR3 length: 20 amino acids. CDR1 is SGHRS, CDR2 YFSETQ, per germline. V shed 3 bases and J 0 bases; nucleotides not matched to a gene: 11. This CDR3 reads CASSSQGLAGGRSSYNEQFF. CDR3 nucleotides: TGCGCCAGCAGCTCGCAAGGACTAGCGGGGGGCCGAAGCTCCTACAATGAGCAGTTCTTC.

This chain joins TRBV5-1 and TRBJ1-2, with D possibly being TRBD1 (5 bases). Germline V CDR1 and CDR2: SGHRS, YFSETQ. Trimming shortened V by 4 bases and J by 6 bases, and 13 bases separated the two germline ends. This CDR3 contains 13 residues. CDR3 DNA: TGCGCCAGCAGCAGGAACCGACAGAATGGCTACACCTTC. Amino acid sequence: CASSRNRQNGYTF.

The chain uses TRBV30 and TRBJ1-2; D perhaps matches TRBD1 (6 bases). CDR3 length: 13 residues. Between the trimmed V and J ends, which lost 3 bases and 5 bases, there was a span of 13 bases. Germline loops: CDR1 GTSNPN, CDR2 SVGIG (reference sequence). CDR3 in amino acids: CAWRVGGAYGYTF. Written as DNA, the CDR3 is TGTGCCTGGAGAGTTGGGGGGGCGTATGGCTACACCTTC.

The rearrangement uses TRBV4-1 and TRBJ2-6; tentatively, D is TRBD2 (6 bases). Looked up from germline, CDR1 is MGHRA and CDR2 is YSYEKL. The CDR3 has 17 amino acids. Trimming left V 0 bases short and J 2 bases short, with 11 bases between. CDR3 DNA: TGCGCCAGCAGCCAAGATCGTGGGAGGACTGGGGCCAACGTCCTGACTTTC. Protein: CASSQDRGRTGANVLTF.

This chain links TRBV5-4 with TRBJ2-3, with 9 bases matching TRBD1. The CDR3 sequence is 16 residues long. V was pared by 0 bases and J by 2 bases, with 4 bases of the junction left unmatched. Germline V CDR1 and CDR2: SGHNT, YYREEE (reference sequence). CDR3 sequence (DNA): TGTGCCAGCAGCTTGGGGGGACAGGGATACACAGATACGCAGTATTTT. It encodes CASSLGGQGYTDTQYF.

This rearrangement joins TRBV18 to TRBJ1-6; TRBD1 is a possible D gene (5 bases). The V gene's germline CDR1 is KGHSH and CDR2 LQKENI. Trimming stripped 2 bases from V and 6 bases from J, with 5 bases between. The CDR3 consists of 13 residues. CDR3 sequence (DNA): TGTGCCAGCTCACCAGGGGGTAATTCACCCCTCCACTTT. Residues: CASSPGGNSPLHF.

The rearrangement joins TRBV2 to TRBJ1-5, with D unclear. The CDR3 covers 14 residues. V gave up 6 bases and J gave up 7 bases, with 16 bases separating them. Germline V gene lookup returns CDR1 SNHLY and CDR2 FYNNEI. The CDR3, as DNA: TGTGCCAGCAGCGAATTTGCGGTAGGACAGCCCCAGCATTTT. Translated: CASSEFAVGQPQHF.

This sequence joins TRBV5-8 and TRBJ2-7; TRBD1 agrees at 8 bases. There are 15 residues in the CDR3. Germline lookup yields CDR1 SGHTS and CDR2 YDEGEE. V lost 1 base, J lost 3 bases, and 6 bases stayed unmatched. In nucleotides, the CDR3 is TGTGCCAGCAGCTTGAGGGCAGGGGGCCACTACGAGCAGTACTTC. Encoded protein: CASSLRAGGHYEQYF.

This clone showed up just once. In DNA, the CDR3 is TGTGCCAGTAGTATAGTAATAGGTTCCAATGAGCAGTTCTTC. Protein sequence: CASSIVIGSNEQFF. The chain employs TRBV19 and TRBJ2-1; D unclear. Trimming took 1 base from V and 6 from J, leaving 10 bases between them. Germline CDR1 reads LNHDA; CDR2 reads SQIVND (reference sequence). This CDR3 contains 14 residues. Complete variable domain (other parts from reference TRBV19 and TRBJ2-1): DGGITQSPKYLFRKEGQNVTLSCEQNLNHDAMYWYRQDPGQGLRLIYYSQIVNDFQKGDIAEGYSVSREKKESFPLTVTSAQKNPTAFYLCASSIVIGSNEQFFGPGTRLTVL.

The chain is built from TRBV27 and TRBJ1-4, with 10 bases identical to TRBD1. CDR1 and CDR2 from the germline V gene are MNHEY and SMNVEV (reference sequence). V gave up 5 bases and J gave up 3 bases; unmatched junction bases: 9. This CDR3 has 17 residues. CDR3: CASSSWTGGMANEKLFF. CDR3 DNA: TGTGCCAGCAGTAGCTGGACAGGGGGGATGGCTAATGAAAAACTGTTTTTT.

The chain recombines TRBV7-2 with TRBJ2-1; TRBD2 matches 10 bases. CDR1 is SGHTA, CDR2 FQGNSA, per germline. CDR3 size: 17 residues. V lost 5 bases and J lost 7; bases outside the gene matches: 14. The CDR3 DNA sequence: TGTGCCAGCAGCGGCAGCGGGGGGGCCGCGTTGACAAATGAGCAGTTCTTC. Its translation: CASSGSGGAALTNEQFF. The full variable domain, its missing parts supplied by reference TRBV7-2 and TRBJ2-1, is GAGVSQSPSNKVTEKGKDVELRCDPISGHTALYWYRQSLGQGLEFLIYFQGNSAPDKSGLPSDRFSAERTGGSVSTLTIQRTQQEDSAVYLCASSGSGGAALTNEQFFGPGTRLTVL.

The chain has TRBV6-5 and TRBJ1-5, with 9 bases matching TRBD1. Per the germline V gene, CDR1 is MNHEY and CDR2 is SVGAGI. The ends lost 6 bases at V and 7 bases at J; junction bases unmatched: 10. The CDR3 is 15 amino acids. CDR3 sequence reads: CASRGRTGDRQPQHF. The DNA of the CDR3 is TGTGCCAGCAGGGGAAGGACAGGGGATCGACAGCCCCAGCATTTT.